This T cell receptor beta chain was captured by sequencing in a study of OX40 agonist ivuxolimab in advanced cancers. Turning to the overall study: Ivuxolimab was a fully human IgG2 agonistic monoclonal antibody targeting the costimulatory receptor OX40 (CD134). Partial responses occurred in three dose-escalation patients, of whom one had hepatocellular carcinoma and two had cutaneous melanoma. The monotherapy dose-escalation portion (N of about 52 patients) of the phase I ivuxolimab trial is reported in the paper. Prior anti-PD-1, anti-PD-L1 or anti-CTLA-4 therapy was permitted, and checkpoint inhibitors had been received by about 44% of dose-escalation patients. Peripheral TCRbeta sequencing aimed to test whether ivuxolimab altered TCR sequence diversity and caused clonal T-cell expansion. In the dose-escalation cohort, 70% to 90% of patients were male, and the mean age was 60 years with a range of roughly 20 to 85. Intravenous ivuxolimab was administered to patients every 2 weeks at six dose levels: 0.01, 0.1, 0.3, 1.5, 3 and 10 mg/kg. Of the roughly 52 dose-escalation patients, hepatocellular carcinoma was present in about 20, melanoma in approximately 15, renal cell carcinoma in 9 and head and neck cancer in 9.

As to this clone: Its target antigen remains unknown. Per-base quality was not reported, and no clone a single base away is much larger than it.

From the cysteine up to the phenylalanine, the CDR3 has a length of 17 residues. The only DNA kept is the CDR3, 51 bases in frame from the first base. As encoded in the germline V gene, CDR1 is SGHTA while CDR2 is FQGNSA. V loses 2 bases of germline sequence and J loses 5 bases, and the interval between the two ends is 21 bases. Patients with a history of autoimmune disease or receiving systemic immunosuppression were excluded from the trial. Peripheral blood for TCR sequencing was collected from all dose cohorts at baseline, on cycle 4 day 1, and on cycle 7 day 1. The samples were taken from a phase I, first-in-human, multicenter, open-label dose-escalation trial of ivuxolimab. The trial enrolled adults with locally advanced or metastatic head and neck squamous cell, hepatocellular, melanoma or renal cell carcinoma. Before TCR sequencing, CD4+ and CD8+ T cells were separately sorted from peripheral blood.

The investigation overall reported the following: At doses of 0.1 to 3.0 mg/kg, clonal expansion of both CD4+ and CD8+ T cells in blood was seen between baseline and week 6. In the 0.1-3.0 mg/kg groups, partial responders were among the patients with the lowest normalized peripheral clonal expansion, particularly in CD8+ T cells. The antigen specificity of the peripheral T cells that underwent clonal expansion was not determined. On average, CD8+ T cells showed more expanded clones than CD4+ T cells after ivuxolimab. Low levels of normalized T-cell clonal expansion were also shown by some nonresponding patients.

For sequencing of the TCRbeta CDR3 region, genomic DNA was extracted from the sorted cells. TCRbeta CDR3 regions were sequenced using the immunoSEQ Assay. Held by TCRdb, this immuneACCESS table contains in-frame sequences only and omits some clones. Under half of the omission traces to an unresolved V gene where checked; the cause of the rest is unknown. The sample records about 36,000 clones, 74% of which are singletons. The ten largest clones add up to around a sixth of the sample. The material sequenced was CD4+ or CD8+ T cells sorted from blood, taken in a trial of the OX40 agonist ivuxolimab. The rearranged segments are TRBV7-2 and TRBJ2-5, with the D segment possibly TRBD1 or TRBD2, each aligning over 5 bases. This receptor was identified in an adult with an advanced solid tumor such as melanoma, head and neck, liver or kidney cancer. CDR3 protein: CASSLTGAPQFRETQYF. Read as DNA, the sequence is TGTGCCAGCAGCTTAACCGGGGCGCCCCAATTTAGGGAGACCCAGTACTTC.